These 20 T cell receptor beta chains were sequenced from one sample in a study of cytomegalovirus exposure and HLA in healthy donors. In the PCR, 60 Vbeta and 13 Jbeta primers were used. Profiling relied on immunoSEQ multiplex PCR, and the TCRdb table lists in-frame clones only, not all of them. The sample yields approximately 75,000 clones, approximately 82% seen once. Sequencing was carried out using PBMCs. These TCRs come from a man aged 65 to 79 in good health and CMV-seropositive.

The rearrangement joins TRBV27 to TRBJ1-1; D unclear. Germline V CDR1 and CDR2: MNHEY, SMNVEV (reference sequence). The CDR3 extends over 13 amino acids. Trimming took off 7 bases at V and 0 bases at J, with 9 bases between the two ends. For the CDR3, the DNA is TGTGCCAGCACAAGTTCTATGAACACTGAAGCTTTCTTT. Amino acid sequence: CASTSSMNTEAFF.

The rearrangement uses TRBV10-3 and TRBJ1-2; possible D gene TRBD1, 6 bases. Trimming removed 5 bases at V and 4 bases at J, with 11 bases between. This CDR3 has 13 residues. The germline V gene encodes CDR1 ENHRY and CDR2 SYGVKD. The CDR3 nucleotides are TGTGCCATCAGTCTTGACAGGAGCTATGGCTACACCTTC. Protein sequence: CAISLDRSYGYTF.

The chain has TRBV7-8 and TRBJ2-7; 7 bases map to TRBD1. Germline values: CDR1 SGHVS, CDR2 FQNEAQ. This CDR3 is 14 amino acids long. The V gene end was trimmed by 5 bases and the J gene end by 4 bases; junction bases not matched to a gene: 8. CDR3 coding DNA: TGTGCCAGCAGCACCCGGACAGGTGCATACGAGCAGTACTTC. It is translated as CASSTRTGAYEQYF.

V and J are TRBV2 and TRBJ1-5, with D tentatively TRBD1 (6 bases). The germline V gene encodes CDR1 SNHLY and CDR2 FYNNEI. The CDR3 consists of 14 residues. The V end was cut by 6 bases, the J end by 7 bases, with 16 bases between. This chain's CDR3 is CASSEQGRSQPQHF. CDR3 DNA: TGTGCCAGCAGCGAACAGGGAAGAAGCCAGCCCCAGCATTTT.

The table lists this clone with a few counts. This rearrangement joins TRBV5-1 to TRBJ1-4; D uncertain. The CDR3 totals 13 residues. V lost 1 base, J lost 5 bases, and 6 bases lay in between. Germline V gives CDR1 SGHRS, CDR2 YFSETQ. CDR3 sequence reads: CASSLTGNEKLFF. The CDR3, as DNA: TGCGCCAGCAGCTTGACGGGAAATGAAAAACTGTTTTTT.

This chain uses TRBV9 with TRBJ2-7; TRBD1 agrees at 7 bases. The V gene's germline CDR1 is SGDLS and CDR2 YYNGEE. The CDR3 is made up of 14 amino acids. The junction had 3 bases not matched to a gene; V was cut back by 3 bases and J by 0 bases. The DNA for the CDR3 is TGTGCCAGCAGCGCGGGACAGAGCTCCTACGAGCAGTACTTC. Translation: CASSAGQSSYEQYF.

This sequence joins TRBV5-1 and TRBJ1-1, with 7 positions matching TRBD1. CDR3 length equals 14 residues. V was pared by 3 bases and J by 1 base, with 3 bases of the junction left unmatched. Germline CDR1 is SGHRS and CDR2 is YFSETQ. CDR3 sequence reads: CASSSGQKNTEAFF. For the CDR3, the DNA is TGCGCCAGCAGCTCGGGACAGAAGAACACTGAAGCTTTCTTT. Filled out from reference TRBV5-1 and TRBJ1-1, the complete variable domain reads KAGVTQTPRYLIKTRGQQVTLSCSPISGHRSVSWYQQTPGQGLQFLFEYFSETQRNKGNFPGRFSGRQFSNSRSEMNVSTLELGDSALYLCASSSGQKNTEAFFGQGTRLTVV.

The chain recombines TRBV6-5 with TRBJ1-6; 8 positions match TRBD1. There are 13 residues in the CDR3. Looked up from germline, CDR1 is MNHEY and CDR2 is SVGAGI. V shed 7 bases, J shed 8 bases, and the junction held 4 bases outside the gene matches. The CDR3 DNA reads TGTGCCAGCAACGACAGGGGTGATTCACCCCTCCACTTT. Translation: CASNDRGDSPLHF.

J is TRBJ1-4 and V is TRBV5-1; no definite D call. V dropped 0 bases and J dropped 8 bases, with 11 bases sitting between them. This CDR3 has 14 residues. CDR1 is SGHRS, CDR2 YFSETQ, per germline. The CDR3 DNA reads TGCGCCAGCAGCTTGGACGGTTTTAAGGAAAAACTGTTTTTT. Its translation: CASSLDGFKEKLFF.

This clone turned up a few times. CDR3: CASSQGLAAYNEQFF. CDR3 nucleotide sequence: TGCGCCAGCAGCCAAGGACTAGCGGCGTACAATGAGCAGTTCTTC. V and J are TRBV4-3 and TRBJ2-1, with TRBD2 matching over 9 bases. The V gene end was trimmed by 1 base and the J gene end by 4 bases; junction bases not matched to a gene: 2. The V gene's germline CDR1 is LGHNA and CDR2 YSLEER. CDR3 length: 15 amino acids.

This chain uses TRBV6-5 with TRBJ2-3; 11 bases agree with TRBD2. V shed 4 bases, J shed 0 bases, and the junction held 3 bases outside the gene matches. CDR3 length: 16 residues. The germline CDR1 and CDR2 sequences are MNHEY and SVGAGI. The CDR3 sequence is CASSFRTSGSTDTQYF. In nucleotides, the CDR3 is TGTGCCAGCAGTTTTCGGACTAGCGGGAGCACAGATACGCAGTATTTT.

The CDR3 spells CASSSGDRVEQYF. CDR3 sequence (DNA): TGTGCCAGCAGCTCCGGCGACAGGGTCGAGCAGTACTTC. The chain couples TRBV11-2 to TRBJ2-7; 7 bases line up with TRBD1. V lost 4 bases, J lost 6 bases, and 6 bases stayed unmatched. Germline CDR1 SGHAT, CDR2 FQNNGV. The CDR3 spans 13 residues.

The J gene is TRBJ2-3, the V gene TRBV4-3; D might be TRBD1 (5 bases). Germline CDR1 reads LGHNA; CDR2 reads YSLEER. This CDR3 contains 14 residues. The V end lost 5 bases, the J end lost 4 bases, and 13 bases lay between the germline ends. The CDR3 region has the DNA TGCGCCAGCAGCGGGCAGGGATTATCAGATACGCAGTATTTT. Translating gives CASSGQGLSDTQYF.

V and J are TRBV7-9 and TRBJ2-7; maybe TRBD2 (6 bases). V was cut by 6 bases and J by 2 bases, with 20 bases left in between. The CDR3 covers 16 residues. CDR1 and CDR2 from the germline V gene are SEHNR and FQNEAQ (reference sequence). The CDR3 DNA reads as TGTGCCAGCAGTAATCGACCAGGAACGGGAGCCTACGAGCAGTACTTC. This codes for CASSNRPGTGAYEQYF.

V gene TRBV6-5 combines with J gene TRBJ2-7, with 11 bases matching TRBD2. This CDR3 is 15 amino acids long. Germline V gene lookup returns CDR1 MNHEY and CDR2 SVGAGI. V was pared by 6 bases and J by 0 bases, with 4 bases of the junction left unmatched. The DNA for the CDR3 is TGTGCCAGCAGAGCTAGCGGGGGGCTCTCCTACGAGCAGTACTTC. Encoded protein: CASRASGGLSYEQYF.

The V and J genes are TRBV5-4 and TRBJ1-4, with 8 bases aligning to TRBD1. Germline V gene sequence: CDR1 SGHNT, CDR2 YYREEE (reference sequence). The trim removed 4 bases at V and 7 bases at J, leaving 6 bases unmatched. This CDR3 is built from 14 residues. DNA of the CDR3: TGTGCCAGCAGCCGACAGGGGAGTGGTGAAAAACTGTTTTTT. Protein product: CASSRQGSGEKLFF. The full variable domain, in which reference TRBV5-4 and TRBJ1-4 provide the parts outside the CDR3, is ETGVTQSPTHLIKTRGQQVTLRCSSQSGHNTVSWYQQALGQGPQFIFQYYREEENGRGNFPPRFSGLQFPNYSSELNVNALELDDSALYLCASSRQGSGEKLFFGSGTQLSVL.

This chain links TRBV6-4 with TRBJ1-3, with a tentative D call TRBD1 (6 bases). V lost 0 bases and J 5 bases, leaving 20 bases between the germline ends. The germline gives CDR1 MRHNA, CDR2 SNTAGT. The CDR3 is 18 residues long. CDR3 protein: CASSDSWGTGGQRNTIYF. CDR3 in DNA: TGTGCCAGCAGTGACTCCTGGGGGACGGGGGGGCAGAGAAACACCATATATTTT.

The gene calls are TRBV6-6 and TRBJ2-2, with 9 bases that match TRBD2. The CDR3 sequence is 16 residues long. The germline V gene has CDR1 MNHNY and CDR2 SVGAGI (reference sequence). V dropped 2 bases and J dropped 1; count of bases not matched to a gene: 2. In DNA, the CDR3 is TGTGCCAGCAGTTACCCGACTAGCGGGAACACCGGGGAGCTGTTTTTT. It yields the protein CASSYPTSGNTGELFF.

J is TRBJ2-7 and V is TRBV5-1, with a tentative D call TRBD2 (6 bases). Germline V gene lookup returns CDR1 SGHRS and CDR2 YFSETQ. With 4 bases removed from V and 1 base from J, the gap between germline ends came to 18 bases. The CDR3 totals 16 residues. The CDR3 DNA is TGCGCCAGCAGCGACGGGGGAGCGGGCGGTTCCTACGAGCAGTACTTC. This sequence encodes CASSDGGAGGSYEQYF.

Comment on this clone: This sample also contains other DNA sequences that code for the same CDR3. The rearrangement joins TRBV2 to TRBJ2-1, with 7 bases lining up with TRBD2. CDR1 is SNHLY and CDR2 is FYNNEI in the germline V gene. Trimming removed 4 bases from V and 4 bases from J; junction bases left unmatched: 10. The CDR3 sequence is 16 residues long. The CDR3 protein is CASSVETGLRYNEQFF. CDR3 DNA: TGTGCCAGCAGTGTAGAAACGGGACTACGTTACAATGAGCAGTTCTTC.